These 24 T cell receptor beta chains came from one sample sequenced in a study of T cell repertoires in cytomegalovirus infection. TCRdb re-derived calls from the reads in MiXCR, one entry per CDR3 protein. The sample has about 570,000 distinct CDR3 sequences; 40% are singletons. For these TCRs, the target antigens are not known. The sequences come from cultured PBMCs, collected from culture after CMV antigen stimulation. These receptors were collected from a human donor in good health (CMV status not recorded). Some clones in this sample may be carry-over from other donors' samples.

The chain is built from TRBV6-8 and TRBJ2-1; D is ambiguous. V was trimmed by 5 bases and J by 2 bases, leaving 10 bases between them. This CDR3 is built from 14 residues. Germline CDR1 and CDR2: MNHGY and SAAAGT. This CDR3 is CASSRVGTYNEQFF. The CDR3, as DNA: TGTGCCAGCAGTAGGGTGGGCACCTACAATGAGCAGTTCTTC.

In this sample, this clonotype turned up once. This chain connects TRBV20-1 to TRBJ1-4; 7 nucleotides match TRBD1. CDR3 length equals 20 residues. The V and J ends lost 6 bases and 0 bases, in that order; junction bases with no gene match: 22. CDR1 is DFQATT and CDR2 is SNEGSKA in the germline V gene (reference sequence). The CDR3 nucleotides read TGCAGTGCCCACGGTTTTGGGGACAGAGATCCTGAGGCAACTAATGAAAAACTGTTTTTT. Encoded protein: CSAHGFGDRDPEATNEKLFF.

This rearrangement joins TRBV29-1 to TRBJ2-1; 9 bases fit TRBD2. V was clipped by 7 bases and J by 15 bases; unmatched bases: 10. The length of the CDR3 is 11 residues. Germline CDR1 and CDR2: SQVTM and ANQGSEA. CDR3 in amino acids: CSGGGGRQGFF. CDR3 DNA: TGCAGCGGCGGGGGGGGCCGACAAGGGTTCTTC.

The CDR3 DNA is TGTGCCAGCAGCTCGCTTTTTAGTGAGACCCAGTACTTC. Its translation is CASSSLFSETQYF. V usage is TRBV7-2 and J usage is TRBJ2-5; D uncertain. The V and J ends lost 4 bases and 5 bases respectively, with 11 bases between them. The CDR3 spans 13 residues. The germline V gene has CDR1 SGHTA and CDR2 FQGNSA.

This chain connects TRBV7-2 to TRBJ2-3; D not certain. The CDR3 is 13 residues long. Germline V gene lookup returns CDR1 SGHTA and CDR2 FQGNSA. Trimming pared 7 bases from V and 5 bases from J, leaving 13 bases between. The CDR3: CASNMRTVDTQYF. The DNA for the CDR3 is TGTGCCAGCAACATGCGGACCGTAGATACGCAGTATTTT.

The table lists this clonotype with a few counts. The V gene is TRBV6-6, the J gene TRBJ2-3, with TRBD2 identical over 8 bases. The J segment lost 2 bases and the V segment lost 0 bases, leaving 4 bases of the junction unmatched. Germline-derived CDR1 and CDR2 are MNHNY and SVGAGI (reference sequence). The CDR3 spans 16 residues. CDR3 in amino acids: CASSYSPGGSTDTQYF. In DNA, the CDR3 is TGTGCCAGCAGTTACTCTCCGGGAGGGTCCACAGATACGCAGTATTTT.

This clonotype was seen more than once but under ten times. The chain is built from TRBV5-1 and TRBJ2-1; D tentatively fits TRBD1 or TRBD2 (5 bases each). Trimming cost V 3 bases and J 1 base, with 11 bases left between them. The germline V gene has CDR1 SGHRS and CDR2 YFSETQ. The CDR3 spans 15 residues. CDR3 sequence: CASSWLAGSYNEQFF. CDR3 bases: TGCGCCAGCAGCTGGCTAGCAGGGTCCTACAATGAGCAGTTCTTC. The full variable domain, rest sourced from reference TRBV5-1 and TRBJ2-1, is KAGVTQTPRYLIKTRGQQVTLSCSPISGHRSVSWYQQTPGQGLQFLFEYFSETQRNKGNFPGRFSGRQFSNSRSEMNVSTLELGDSALYLCASSWLAGSYNEQFFGPGTRLTVL.

This chain links TRBV7-3 with TRBJ2-3; D possibly matches TRBD1 or TRBD2 (5 bases each). Per germline, CDR1 SGHTA and CDR2 FQGTGA. This CDR3 contains 12 residues. V was trimmed by 6 bases and J by 13 bases, leaving 17 bases between them. CDR3 in amino acids: CASSSGGVEEYF. CDR3 nucleotides: TGTGCCAGCAGTTCTGGGGGAGTGGAGGAGTATTTT.

This chain connects TRBV7-6 to TRBJ1-2; D is perhaps TRBD1 (5 bases). Per the germline V gene, CDR1 is SGHVS and CDR2 is FNYEAQ. The CDR3 consists of 14 residues. Trimming left V 3 bases short and J 3 bases short, with 11 bases between. CDR3 amino acids: CASSLYGAHYGYTF. CDR3 DNA: TGTGCCAGCAGCTTGTATGGGGCCCACTATGGCTACACCTTC.

The chain uses TRBV7-2 and TRBJ2-2, with D tentatively TRBD2 (6 bases). CDR3 length: 13 residues. The V gene's germline CDR1 is SGHTA and CDR2 FQGNSA. V was trimmed by 5 bases and J by 4 bases, leaving 8 bases between them. DNA for the CDR3: TGTGCCAGCAGCGCGGGACTCACCGGGGAGCTGTTTTTT. Residues: CASSAGLTGELFF.

This clonotype was picked up a small number of times. V usage is TRBV10-3 and J usage is TRBJ2-3; the match to TRBD2 covers 12 bases. Germline values: CDR1 ENHRY, CDR2 SYGVKD. The CDR3 consists of 15 residues. The V segment lost 6 bases and the J segment 5 bases; nucleotides outside the gene matches: 6. DNA of the CDR3: TGTGCCATCAGGGAGACTAGCGGGGGAGAAGATACGCAGTATTTT. It encodes CAIRETSGGEDTQYF.

This sequence joins TRBV19 and TRBJ2-7, with D possibly being TRBD2 (5 bases). CDR3 length equals 13 residues. Germline lookup yields CDR1 LNHDA and CDR2 SQIVND (reference sequence). The V end was cut by 4 bases, the J end by 4 bases, with 11 bases between. CDR3 sequence reads: CASSKDSLYEQYF. For the CDR3, the DNA is TGTGCCAGTAGTAAGGACTCGTTATACGAGCAGTACTTC.

In its sample, this clonotype was seen a few times. The CDR3 region has the DNA TGTGCCAGCAGCCCTGCGGGGCATGGGTATGGCTACACCTTC. Its translation is CASSPAGHGYGYTF. The chain carries TRBV7-2 and TRBJ1-2; D might be TRBD1 (5 bases). The CDR3 consists of 14 residues. The germline V and J ends were trimmed by 5 bases and 5 bases, with 15 bases remaining between them. Germline loops: CDR1 SGHTA, CDR2 FQGNSA. The full variable domain, with the rest looked up from reference TRBV7-2 and TRBJ1-2, is GAGVSQSPSNKVTEKGKDVELRCDPISGHTALYWYRQSLGQGLEFLIYFQGNSAPDKSGLPSDRFSAERTGGSVSTLTIQRTQQEDSAVYLCASSPAGHGYGYTFGSGTRLTVV.

This clonotype occurred a few times. The genes are TRBV28 and TRBJ1-5; 7 bases agree with TRBD1. Trimming at V came to 2 bases and at J to 8 bases, leaving 18 bases not matched to a gene. The CDR3 runs 18 residues. Germline assignment: CDR1 MDHEN and CDR2 SYDVKM. The CDR3 DNA follows: TGTGCCAGCAGTTTACACTCCCTCTTGACAGGGAACGGGGAGCCCCAGCATTTT. Protein: CASSLHSLLTGNGEPQHF.

This clonotype was found a few times. A read error may account for a junction end that differs from germline. The chain recombines TRBV7-2 with TRBJ2-1; D might be TRBD2 (5 bases). This CDR3 is 16 amino acids long. The germline V gene has CDR1 SGHTA and CDR2 FQGNSA. The CDR3 DNA reads TGTGCCAGCAGGCAGTCTGCGGGCCCCTCCCACAATGAGCAGTTCTTC. Its translation: CASRQSAGPSHNEQFF.

The genes are TRBV6-2 or TRBV6-3 and TRBJ1-1, with D tentatively TRBD1 (5 bases). The length of the CDR3 is 15 residues. Deletions cut 2 bases from V and 10 bases from J, with 20 bases between. In germline, CDR1 is MNHEY, CDR2 SVGEGT. In DNA form, the CDR3 reads TGTGCCAGCAGTTACGGGGACGGCGTTCCCGAGGGAGCTTTCTTT. It encodes CASSYGDGVPEGAFF.

V gene TRBV11-2 combines with J gene TRBJ2-1; D not resolved. Trimming took off 5 bases at V and 0 bases at J, with 20 bases between the two ends. Germline V CDR1 and CDR2: SGHAT, FQNNGV. This CDR3 comprises 18 residues. The CDR3 protein is CASSPSPGPPSSYNEQFF. The CDR3 coding sequence is TGTGCCAGCAGCCCATCCCCCGGACCGCCGAGCTCCTACAATGAGCAGTTCTTC.

This clonotype was counted only a few times. The chain recombines TRBV7-9 with TRBJ1-1; D is perhaps TRBD1 (6 bases). V lost 5 bases and J 5 bases, leaving 15 bases between the germline ends. The CDR3 totals 14 residues. Germline CDR1 reads SEHNR; CDR2 reads FQNEAQ (reference sequence). DNA of the CDR3: TGTGCCAGCAGCGTTACAGTGAGGGGGACTGAAGCTTTCTTT. This sequence encodes CASSVTVRGTEAFF. The full variable domain, its missing parts supplied by reference TRBV7-9 and TRBJ1-1, is DTGVSQNPRHKITKRGQNVTFRCDPISEHNRLYWYRQTLGQGPEFLTYFQNEAQLEKSRLLSDRFSAERPKGSFSTLEIQRTEQGDSAMYLCASSVTVRGTEAFFGQGTRLTVV.

This chain links TRBV7-6 with TRBJ2-5, with TRBD2 matching over 7 bases. V was pared by 4 bases and J by 5 bases, with 10 bases of the junction left unmatched. The germline V gene has CDR1 SGHVS and CDR2 FNYEAQ. The CDR3 has 15 amino acids. CDR3 sequence reads: CASSSTPAGAETQYF. The CDR3 DNA sequence: TGTGCCAGCAGCTCCACCCCCGCGGGAGCCGAGACCCAGTACTTC.

This clonotype was counted only a few times. This chain uses TRBV5-1 with TRBJ2-3, with TRBD2 identical over 7 bases. Per germline, CDR1 SGHRS and CDR2 YFSETQ. The CDR3 length is 15 residues. The V segment lost 8 bases and the J segment 4 bases; nucleotides outside the gene matches: 13. The CDR3 DNA reads TGCGCCAGTGCCAAGGGCGGGAGAGTTGCAGATACGCAGTATTTT. This codes for CASAKGGRVADTQYF. The full variable domain, its missing parts supplied by reference TRBV5-1 and TRBJ2-3, is KAGVTQTPRYLIKTRGQQVTLSCSPISGHRSVSWYQQTPGQGLQFLFEYFSETQRNKGNFPGRFSGRQFSNSRSEMNVSTLELGDSALYLCASAKGGRVADTQYFGPGTRLTVL.

This clonotype has ten or more counts. V and J are TRBV7-2 and TRBJ2-5; D unclear. This CDR3 contains 11 residues. Looked up from germline, CDR1 is SGHTA and CDR2 is FQGNSA. V was pared by 5 bases and J by 2 bases, with 3 bases between. CDR3 nucleotides: TGTGCCAGCAGCGCACAAGAGACCCAGTACTTC. It encodes CASSAQETQYF.

The chain carries TRBV7-9 and TRBJ2-2; a weak D match, TRBD1 (6 bases). Trimming shortened V by 4 bases and J by 1 base, and 16 bases separated the two germline ends. The CDR3 contains 17 residues. CDR1 is SEHNR and CDR2 is FQNEAQ in the germline V gene (reference sequence). Here the CDR3 reads CASSSSSGTLNTGELFF. The DNA for the CDR3 is TGTGCCAGCAGCTCTTCTTCCGGGACACTGAACACCGGGGAGCTGTTTTTT.

The V gene is TRBV20-1, the J gene TRBJ1-2; no reliable D call. This CDR3 has 12 residues. The V and J ends lost 3 bases and 6 bases respectively, with 11 bases between them. The V gene's germline CDR1 is DFQATT and CDR2 SNEGSKA (reference sequence). CDR3 bases: TGCAGTGCTAGTCAAGGCGGAGATGGCTACACCTTC. This codes for CSASQGGDGYTF.

There are many counts of this clonotype. The gene calls are TRBV12-5 and TRBJ2-1; D call uncertain. Trimming removed 5 bases from V and 0 bases from J, with 11 bases in between. The CDR3 has 15 amino acids. Germline V CDR1 and CDR2: LGHNT, FRNRAP. The chain's CDR3 is CASGPADFSYNEQFF. The CDR3, as DNA: TGTGCTAGTGGTCCGGCGGATTTCTCCTACAATGAGCAGTTCTTC.